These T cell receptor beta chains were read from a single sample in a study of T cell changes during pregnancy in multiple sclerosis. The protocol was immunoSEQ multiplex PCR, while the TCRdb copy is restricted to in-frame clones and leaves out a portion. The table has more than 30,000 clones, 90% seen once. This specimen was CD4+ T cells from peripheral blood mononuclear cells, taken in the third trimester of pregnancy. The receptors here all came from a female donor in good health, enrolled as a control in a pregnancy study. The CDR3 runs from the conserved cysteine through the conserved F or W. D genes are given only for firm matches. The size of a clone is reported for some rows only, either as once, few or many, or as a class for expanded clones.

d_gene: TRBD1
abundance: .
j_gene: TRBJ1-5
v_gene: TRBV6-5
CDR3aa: CASSSGGSGNQPQHF
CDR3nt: TGTGCCAGCAGTTCAGGGGGCTCCGGGAATCAGCCCCAGCATTTT

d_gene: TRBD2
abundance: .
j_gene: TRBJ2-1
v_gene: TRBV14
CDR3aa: CASSPRLAGFGDEQFF
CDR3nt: TGTGCCAGCAGTCCCAGACTAGCGGGATTCGGCGATGAGCAGTTCTTC

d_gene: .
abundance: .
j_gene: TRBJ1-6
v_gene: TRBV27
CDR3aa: CASSSEQSYNSPLHF
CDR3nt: TGTGCCAGCAGTTCCGAACAGTCCTATAATTCACCCCTCCACTTT

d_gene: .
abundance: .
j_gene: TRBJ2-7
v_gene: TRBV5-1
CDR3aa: CASTIYYSGGLPYEQYF
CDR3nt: TGCGCCAGTACTATTTACTATTCAGGGGGACTGCCCTACGAGCAGTACTTC

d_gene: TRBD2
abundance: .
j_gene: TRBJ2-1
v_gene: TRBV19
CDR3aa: CASSIASGLAGVTEQFF
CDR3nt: TGTGCCAGTAGTATAGCTTCCGGACTAGCGGGGGTAACCGAGCAGTTCTTC

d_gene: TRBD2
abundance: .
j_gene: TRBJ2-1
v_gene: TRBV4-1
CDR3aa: CASSLPSGRGSYNEQFF
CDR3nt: TGCGCCAGCAGCCTTCCTAGCGGGAGGGGCTCCTACAATGAGCAGTTCTTC

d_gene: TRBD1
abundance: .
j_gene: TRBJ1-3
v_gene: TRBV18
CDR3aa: CASSHKKGQGISGNTIYF
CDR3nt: TGTGCCAGCTCACACAAAAAGGGACAGGGAATCTCTGGAAACACCATATATTTT

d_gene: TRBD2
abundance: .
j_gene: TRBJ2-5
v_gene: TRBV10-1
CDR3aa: CASSETRLAGGKETQYF
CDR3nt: TGCGCCAGCAGTGAGACCCGACTAGCGGGGGGTAAAGAGACCCAGTACTTC

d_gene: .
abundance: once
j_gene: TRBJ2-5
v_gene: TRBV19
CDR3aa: CASKGQGRETQYF
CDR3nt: TGTGCCAGTAAGGGGCAGGGTCGGGAGACCCAGTACTTC

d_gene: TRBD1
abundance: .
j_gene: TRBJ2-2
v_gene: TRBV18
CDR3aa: CASSRTGEIGELFF
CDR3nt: TGTGCCAGCTCCCGGACAGGGGAAATCGGGGAGCTGTTTTTT

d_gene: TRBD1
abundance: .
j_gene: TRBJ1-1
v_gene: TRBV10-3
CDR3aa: CAISGGTGYEAFF
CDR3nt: TGTGCCATCAGTGGAGGGACAGGGTATGAAGCTTTCTTT

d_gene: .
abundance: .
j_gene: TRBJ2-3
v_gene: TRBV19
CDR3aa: CASSPGVSSTDTQYF
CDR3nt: TGTGCCAGTAGTCCAGGGGTTTCTAGCACAGATACGCAGTATTTT

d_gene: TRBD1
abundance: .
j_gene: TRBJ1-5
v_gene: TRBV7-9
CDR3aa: CASSLVPTGTGSNQPQHF
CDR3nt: TGTGCCAGCAGCTTAGTACCGACCGGGACAGGCAGCAATCAGCCCCAGCATTTT

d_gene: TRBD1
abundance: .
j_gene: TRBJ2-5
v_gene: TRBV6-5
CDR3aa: CASSYGDRAGETQYF
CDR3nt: TGTGCCAGCAGTTACGGGGACAGGGCGGGAGAGACCCAGTACTTC

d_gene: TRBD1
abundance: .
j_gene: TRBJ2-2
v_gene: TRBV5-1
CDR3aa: CASSWDRVSTGELFF
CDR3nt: TGCGCCAGCAGCTGGGACAGGGTTTCTACCGGGGAGCTGTTTTTT

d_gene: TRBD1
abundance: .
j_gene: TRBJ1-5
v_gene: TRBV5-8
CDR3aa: CASSTGTGGDQPQHF
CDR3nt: TGTGCCAGCAGCACGGGGACAGGGGGCGATCAGCCCCAGCATTTT

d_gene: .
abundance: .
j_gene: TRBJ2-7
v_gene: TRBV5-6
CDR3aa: CASSPPGTGTYEQYF
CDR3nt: TGTGCCAGCAGCCCCCCCGGGACTGGTACCTACGAGCAGTACTTC

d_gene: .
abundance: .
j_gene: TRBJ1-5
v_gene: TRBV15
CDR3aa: CATSRGQLSNQPQHF
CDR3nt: TGTGCCACCAGCAGAGGACAGCTTAGCAATCAGCCCCAGCATTTT

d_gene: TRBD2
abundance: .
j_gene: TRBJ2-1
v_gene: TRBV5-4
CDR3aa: CASSLVVGGTYNEQFF
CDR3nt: TGTGCCAGCAGCTTGGTCGTCGGGGGGACCTACAATGAGCAGTTCTTC

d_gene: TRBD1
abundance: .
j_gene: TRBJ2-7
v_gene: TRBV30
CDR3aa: CAWRQGDYEQYF
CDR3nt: TGTGCCTGGAGACAGGGGGACTACGAGCAGTACTTC

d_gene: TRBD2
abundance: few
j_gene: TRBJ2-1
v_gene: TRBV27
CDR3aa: CASSPRGLAGEQFF
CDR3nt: TGTGCCAGCAGTCCCCGGGGACTAGCGGGTGAGCAGTTCTTC

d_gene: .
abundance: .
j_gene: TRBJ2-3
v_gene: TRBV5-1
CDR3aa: CASSLRSPTDTQYF
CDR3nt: TGCGCCAGCAGCTTGAGAAGCCCCACAGATACGCAGTATTTT

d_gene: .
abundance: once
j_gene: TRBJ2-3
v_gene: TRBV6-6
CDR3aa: CASSYLRGSTDTQYF
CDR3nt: TGTGCCAGCAGTTACTTGCGAGGCAGCACAGATACGCAGTATTTT

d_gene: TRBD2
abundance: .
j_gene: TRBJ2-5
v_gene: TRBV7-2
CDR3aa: CASSRRTSGLGGTQYF
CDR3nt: TGTGCCAGCAGCAGAAGGACTAGCGGGCTGGGCGGGACCCAGTACTTC

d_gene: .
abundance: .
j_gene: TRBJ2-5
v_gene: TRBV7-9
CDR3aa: CASSQEWETQYF
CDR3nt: TGTGCCAGCAGCCAAGAGTGGGAGACCCAGTACTTC

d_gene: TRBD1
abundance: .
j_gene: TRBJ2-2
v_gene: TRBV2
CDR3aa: CASSTRQGSGELFF
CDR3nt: TGTGCCAGCAGTACACGACAGGGATCCGGGGAGCTGTTTTTT

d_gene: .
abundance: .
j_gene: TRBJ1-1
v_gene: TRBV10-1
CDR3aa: CASSESGGARTEAFF
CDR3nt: TGCGCCAGCAGTGAGTCGGGGGGGGCGAGGACTGAAGCTTTCTTT

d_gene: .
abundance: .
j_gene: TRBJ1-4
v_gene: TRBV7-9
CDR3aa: CASSRGQGEKLFF
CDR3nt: TGTGCCAGCAGCCGCGGACAAGGGGAAAAACTGTTTTTT